Each of the 28 T cell receptor beta chains below was sequenced from the same sample in a study of metastatic and nonmetastatic thyroid tumors. All patients were treatment-naive before thyroid surgery. TCRdb re-called clones via MiXCR from the PCR reads. The sample lists about 38,000 clones; roughly 25% were seen once. Sequencing used blood. These receptors all stem from a female donor with papillary thyroid cancer or a benign thyroid nodule (not recorded which). Some clones in this sample may be carry-over from other donors' samples.

The table lists this clone with many counts. J is TRBJ2-5 and V is TRBV6-1; D is possibly TRBD1 (6 bases). V dropped 6 bases and J dropped 3 bases, with 14 bases sitting between them. The length of the CDR3 is 14 residues. Germline V gene lookup returns CDR1 MNHNS and CDR2 SASEGT. The DNA for the CDR3 is TGTGCCAGCAGAAGAGCAGGGGCGGAAGAGACCCAGTACTTC. Its protein product is CASRRAGAEETQYF.

This clone turned up a few times. The chain uses TRBV6-1 and TRBJ2-7, with TRBD2 identical over 14 bases. V lost 0 bases to trimming and J lost 11 bases; unmatched junction nucleotides: 9. CDR3 length equals 16 residues. Per germline, CDR1 MNHNS and CDR2 SASEGT. CDR3 amino acids: CASSEAPGTSGSWKYF. The CDR3 DNA sequence: TGTGCCAGCAGTGAAGCTCCCGGGACTAGCGGGAGTTGGAAGTACTTC.

This chain joins TRBV4-2 and TRBJ2-6, with a possible D match to TRBD1 (7 bases). This CDR3 has 18 residues. Germline V gives CDR1 LGHNA, CDR2 YNFKEQ. Trimming took off 6 bases at V and 2 bases at J, with 20 bases between the two ends. CDR3: CASRPGDSQPTGANVLTF. In DNA, the CDR3 is TGTGCCAGCAGGCCGGGGGACAGCCAACCTACTGGGGCCAACGTCCTGACTTTC.

This clone was detected ten times or more. The genes are TRBV11-2 and TRBJ1-1; no definite D call. V lost 0 bases and J lost 1, with 9 bases in between. CDR1 and CDR2 from the germline V gene are SGHAT and FQNNGV. CDR3 length: 15 residues. The CDR3 sequence is CASSLEGGRNTEAFF. CDR3 nucleotide sequence: TGTGCCAGCAGCTTAGAGGGAGGGAGGAACACTGAAGCTTTCTTT.

This clone was observed at least ten times. The rearrangement links TRBV29-1 to TRBJ1-4, with D unresolved. V lost 6 bases and J lost 2, with 10 bases in between. Germline assignment: CDR1 SQVTM and CDR2 ANQGSEA. The CDR3 totals 13 residues. The chain's CDR3 is CSVPDGTNEKLFF. CDR3 nucleotides: TGCAGCGTACCGGACGGTACTAATGAAAAACTGTTTTTT.

This clone was detected a few times. V gene TRBV30 combines with J gene TRBJ1-2, with unresolved D. V was shortened by 3 bases and J by 2 bases, with 4 bases between the two germline ends. The length of the CDR3 is 11 residues. Germline loops: CDR1 GTSNPN, CDR2 SVGIG (reference sequence). In DNA, the CDR3 is TGTGCCTGGAGCTTAAACTATGGCTACACCTTC. This encodes CAWSLNYGYTF.

The chain links TRBV20-1 to TRBJ1-1; no clear D gene. Trimming removed 2 bases at V and 0 bases at J, with 4 bases between. The CDR3 runs to 12 residues. The germline V gene encodes CDR1 DFQATT and CDR2 SNEGSKA (reference sequence). This CDR3 is CSARLVNTEAFF. The CDR3 coding sequence is TGCAGTGCTAGATTGGTGAACACTGAAGCTTTCTTT.

The count of this clone is one. The chain couples TRBV5-1 to TRBJ2-7; D uncertain. V was trimmed by 0 bases and J by 5 bases, leaving 3 bases between them. The CDR3 covers 11 residues. Germline V CDR1 and CDR2: SGHRS, YFSETQ. CDR3: CASSLVDEQYF. The CDR3 DNA follows: TGCGCCAGCAGCTTGGTCGACGAGCAGTACTTC.

This clone was recorded at least ten times. V gene TRBV18 combines with J gene TRBJ1-4; TRBD1 might be the D (6 bases). The CDR3 length is 14 residues. Germline CDR1 KGHSH, CDR2 LQKENI. The V end lost 3 bases, the J end lost 5 bases, and 10 bases lay between the germline ends. The CDR3 DNA is TGTGCCAGCTCACCCGGGACAAGCAATGAAAAACTGTTTTTT. Translating gives CASSPGTSNEKLFF. Filled out from reference TRBV18 and TRBJ1-4, the complete variable domain reads NAGVMQNPRHLVRRRGQEARLRCSPMKGHSHVYWYRQLPEEGLKFMVYLQKENIIDESGMPKERFSAEFPKEGPSILRIQQVVRGDSAAYFCASSPGTSNEKLFFGSGTQLSVL.

In the case of this clone: One end of the junction varies from germline; a read error may be responsible. The genes are TRBV7-3 and TRBJ2-1, with D possibly TRBD2 on 6 matching bases. The germline V gene has CDR1 SGHTA and CDR2 FQGTGA. The CDR3 contains 15 residues. In nucleotides, the CDR3 is TGTGCCAACAGCTTAGGGCGGGGCTCCTACAATGAGCAGTTCTTC. It translates to CANSLGRGSYNEQFF.

This clone was recorded a few times. The chain carries TRBV6-2 or TRBV6-3 and TRBJ2-2; TRBD2 might be the D (6 bases). The CDR3 contains 17 residues. The ends were cut back, 0 bases at V and 0 bases at J, with 11 bases in the middle. Looked up from germline, CDR1 is MNHEY and CDR2 is SVGEGT. The CDR3 bases are TGTGCCAGCAGTTACTCGCCGGCTAGCGCGAACACCGGGGAGCTGTTTTTT. Translation gives CASSYSPASANTGELFF.

This chain links TRBV20-1 with TRBJ1-1; D gene uncertain. Germline V gene sequence: CDR1 DFQATT, CDR2 SNEGSKA (reference sequence). This CDR3 spans 12 amino acids. V was trimmed by 5 bases and J by 1 base, leaving 8 bases between them. The chain's CDR3 is CSAWLKNTEAFF. Here the CDR3 DNA reads TGCAGTGCTTGGTTAAAGAACACTGAAGCTTTCTTT.

By its share, this clone is medium-sized (0.01 to 0.1%). The rearrangement uses TRBV2 and TRBJ1-6; TRBD1 might be the D (5 bases). Germline CDR1 SNHLY, CDR2 FYNNEI. The CDR3 totals 12 residues. Trimming left V 1 base short and J 11 bases short, with 6 bases between. This chain's CDR3 is CASSEDRPPLHF. CDR3 coding DNA: TGTGCCAGCAGTGAAGACAGGCCACCCCTCCACTTT.

This clone was seen ten or more times. This chain uses TRBV7-3 with TRBJ2-1; 8 positions match TRBD2. From germline, CDR1 is SGHTA and CDR2 FQGTGA. The V gene end was trimmed by 5 bases and the J gene end by 9 bases; junction bases not matched to a gene: 12. This CDR3 region has 15 residues. CDR3 sequence: CASSPAPGLGREQFF. The CDR3, as DNA: TGTGCCAGCAGCCCCGCACCGGGACTAGGTCGTGAGCAGTTCTTC.

This clone was recorded many times. V usage is TRBV18 and J usage is TRBJ2-1, with 7 bases fitting TRBD2. CDR1 is KGHSH, CDR2 LQKENI, per germline. The ends lost 2 bases at V and 4 bases at J; junction bases unmatched: 8. This CDR3 is 16 amino acids long. CDR3 loop: CASSPFLADTYNEQFF. DNA for the CDR3: TGTGCCAGCTCACCATTCCTAGCGGACACATACAATGAGCAGTTCTTC.

In the case of this clone: This specimen includes other DNA sequences encoding the same CDR3. This chain joins TRBV15 and TRBJ1-6; tentative D call: TRBD1 (5 bases). The V end was cut by 0 bases, the J end by 10 bases, with 13 bases between. Germline V lookup: CDR1 LNHNV, CDR2 YYDKDF (reference sequence). The CDR3 is 15 residues long. The CDR3 DNA reads TGTGCCACCAGCAGAGATCGAGGGGTTGGGTCACCCCTCCACTTT. It yields the protein CATSRDRGVGSPLHF.

A few counts support this clone. This chain links TRBV24-1 with TRBJ2-5; the D gene is possibly TRBD1 (5 bases). The germline V gene has CDR1 KGHDR and CDR2 SFDVKD. CDR3 size: 16 residues. The V and J ends lost 4 bases and 4 bases respectively, with 18 bases between them. The CDR3 sequence: CATSEGRWGLSETQYF. The DNA of the CDR3 is TGTGCCACCAGTGAAGGCAGGTGGGGCTTATCAGAGACCCAGTACTTC.

This chain uses TRBV3-1 with TRBJ2-7; D unresolved. Trimming took off 4 bases at V and 5 bases at J, with 15 bases between the two ends. There are 14 residues in the CDR3. Germline V gene data show CDR1 as LGHDT and CDR2 as YNNKEL (reference sequence). Written as DNA, the CDR3 is TGTGCCAGCAGCCTGCAGGCTGCGTCGGACGAGCAGTACTTC. This codes for CASSLQAASDEQYF.

Judged by abundance, this clone is medium-sized. The chain joins TRBV6-2 or TRBV6-3 to TRBJ2-7, with 12 bases fitting TRBD1. Germline trimming cut 5 bases from V and 2 bases from J; bases unmatched to any gene: 4. The CDR3 length is 15 residues. Germline loops: CDR1 MNHEY, CDR2 SVGEGT. CDR3 nucleotides: TGTGCCAGCAGTGACGGGACAGGGGGCCCCTACGAGCAGTACTTC. It encodes CASSDGTGGPYEQYF.

This clone was found many times. CDR3 loop: CASSPSGLVRGTEAFF. The CDR3 DNA follows: TGTGCCAGCAGCCCGTCAGGGCTCGTTCGAGGCACTGAAGCTTTCTTT. The chain uses TRBV3-1 and TRBJ1-1; maybe TRBD1 (5 bases). The CDR3 has 16 amino acids. From germline, CDR1 is LGHDT and CDR2 YNNKEL (reference sequence). Trimming took 4 bases from V and 4 from J, leaving 19 bases between them.

This clone was observed at least ten times. The CDR3 here is CAWAYRPAMNTEAFF. As DNA, the CDR3 is TGTGCCTGGGCGTATCGACCGGCCATGAACACTGAAGCTTTCTTT. The chain employs TRBV30 and TRBJ1-1; D is unclear. Trimming removed 5 bases from V and 0 bases from J, with 16 bases in between. This CDR3 comprises 15 residues. Germline values: CDR1 GTSNPN, CDR2 SVGIG (reference sequence).

This clone was recorded many times. The same CDR3 can be traced to other DNA sequences in this sample. The V and J genes are TRBV4-1 and TRBJ2-1; the match to TRBD2 covers 8 bases. J gave up 4 bases and V 0 bases, and 8 bases lay outside the gene matches. Germline V gives CDR1 MGHRA, CDR2 YSYEKL. This CDR3 has 17 amino acids. CDR3 residues: CASSQDSGLVTYNEQFF. CDR3 in DNA: TGCGCCAGCAGCCAAGACTCGGGACTAGTTACTTACAATGAGCAGTTCTTC.

This clone was seen ten or more times. The rearrangement joins TRBV7-8 to TRBJ2-1; TRBD1 matches 10 bases. Trimming removed 5 bases from V and 2 bases from J; junction bases left unmatched: 12. The CDR3 covers 18 residues. Germline CDR1 and CDR2: SGHVS and FQNEAQ. Written as DNA, the CDR3 is TGTGCCAGCAGCCACCATTGGCCCGGGACAGGGGCCTACAATGAGCAGTTCTTC. As protein: CASSHHWPGTGAYNEQFF.

The rearrangement links TRBV2 to TRBJ2-3; TRBD2 matches at 8 bases. The CDR3 is 16 residues long. V shed 7 bases, J shed 8 bases, and the junction held 17 bases outside the gene matches. Germline CDR1 and CDR2: SNHLY and FYNNEI. The CDR3 DNA follows: TGTGCCAGCAAGGTAGCGGGGATTCTCTCCGGGGGTACGCAGTATTTT. Its translation: CASKVAGILSGGTQYF.

The sample holds a few counts of this clone. The rearrangement links TRBV5-1 to TRBJ2-3; 11 bases map to TRBD1. CDR1 is SGHRS and CDR2 is YFSETQ in the germline V gene. The CDR3 has 15 amino acids. V lost 1 base, J lost 6 bases, and 4 bases stayed unmatched. CDR3 sequence: CASSLRTGGADTQYF. Written as DNA, the CDR3 is TGCGCCAGCAGCTTGCGGACAGGGGGCGCGGATACGCAGTATTTT.

In its sample, this clone was seen many times. The rearrangement links TRBV6-1 to TRBJ2-5; no reliable D call. The germline CDR1 and CDR2 sequences are MNHNS and SASEGT. With 2 bases removed from V and 5 bases from J, the gap between germline ends came to 9 bases. The CDR3 has 13 residues. The CDR3 region is CASSEPNGETQYF. The CDR3 nucleotides are TGTGCCAGCAGTGAACCCAATGGCGAGACCCAGTACTTC.

This chain uses TRBV19 with TRBJ1-5; D ambiguous. Per germline, CDR1 LNHDA and CDR2 SQIVND (reference sequence). Between the trimmed V and J ends, which lost 8 bases and 0 bases, there was a span of 14 bases. This CDR3 contains 15 residues. CDR3 sequence: CASEVGRYSNQPQHF. The CDR3 bases are TGTGCCAGTGAGGTCGGCCGGTATAGCAATCAGCCCCAGCATTTT.

In its sample, this clone was seen a few times. The chain combines TRBV27 with TRBJ1-6, with a tentative D call TRBD1 (5 bases). The germline gives CDR1 MNHEY, CDR2 SMNVEV (reference sequence). This CDR3 is 17 amino acids long. With 5 bases removed from V and 7 bases from J, the gap between germline ends came to 21 bases. The DNA of the CDR3 is TGTGCCAGCAGTCCGGTTACCAGTACAGGTGGCAATTCACCCCTCCACTTT. It is translated as CASSPVTSTGGNSPLHF.